The clone carrying this TCR beta chain was detected many times. A lack of ophthalmopathy progression within 18 months defined stable Graves' hyperthyroidism. Uncontrolled infections, other autoimmune diseases, pregnancy or lactation led to exclusion of patients. This record comes from a study of T cells in Graves' hyperthyroidism and ophthalmopathy. In the study overall: Peripheral blood was obtained at initial diagnosis, preceding any treatment.

CDR3 length: 13 residues. V was clipped by 6 bases and J by 0 bases, with 8 bases between them. Germline V gene data show CDR1 as SEHNR and CDR2 as FQNEAQ (reference sequence). The investigators amplified TCR beta CDR3 regions from RNA transcripts. First-round RT-PCR targeting the TCR CDR3 was performed with the HTBI primer set. MiXCR was run by TCRdb on the multiplex PCR reads, yielding one entry per CDR3 protein. The repertoire holds around 200,000 distinct CDR3 sequences, with about a sixth as singletons. This TCR was recovered from a woman in her 50s with Graves' hyperthyroidism. The chain uses TRBV7-9 and TRBJ2-5; D perhaps matches TRBD2 (6 bases). Sequencing was carried out using blood. The CDR3 spells CASRGLDQETQYF. In DNA form, the CDR3 reads TGTGCCAGCAGGGGACTCGACCAAGAGACCCAGTACTTC.